The 10 T cell receptor beta chains below all came from one sample that was sequenced in a study of blood T cell repertoires in COVID-19. The method was immunoSEQ multiplex PCR; TCRdb's version includes in-frame clones alone and lacks a portion of them. The table lists about 320,000 clones, approximately 86% of them singletons. Material for sequencing was PBMCs or T cells enriched from blood (not recorded which). These receptors were collected from a woman under 30 who had recovered from COVID-19.

The chain combines TRBV12-3 or TRBV12-4 with TRBJ2-7, with D unclear. V lost 3 bases to trimming and J lost 3 bases, with 6 bases between them. This CDR3 contains 12 residues. CDR3 residues: CASSFGGYEQYF. The CDR3 DNA is TGTGCCAGCAGTTTCGGCGGCTACGAGCAGTACTTC.

V usage is TRBV2 and J usage is TRBJ2-5; TRBD1 matches 7 bases. The CDR3 totals 14 residues. Unmatched junction bases numbered 6, after V lost 6 bases and J lost 2 bases. Germline CDR1 is SNHLY and CDR2 is FYNNEI. The CDR3 DNA is TGTGCCAGCAGGGGGACAGCTTCTCAAGAGACCCAGTACTTC. Its protein is CASRGTASQETQYF.

The chain recombines TRBV19 with TRBJ1-1; 9 bases fit TRBD1. The germline gives CDR1 LNHDA, CDR2 SQIVND (reference sequence). V gave up 4 bases and J gave up 12 bases; unmatched junction bases: 9. The CDR3 totals 13 residues. The CDR3: CASSTDGTGNTFF. In DNA form, the CDR3 reads TGTGCCAGTAGTACGGACGGGACAGGGAATACTTTCTTT.

About this clone itself: This same CDR3 is encoded by further DNA sequences in the sample. The chain has TRBV28 and TRBJ2-6; D gene unclear. CDR1 is MDHEN and CDR2 is SYDVKM in the germline V gene. This CDR3 is 13 amino acids long. V was trimmed by 6 bases and J by 1 base, leaving 4 bases between them. The CDR3 bases are TGTGCCAGCAGGCGGTCTGGGGCCAACGTCCTGACTTTC. Translating gives CASRRSGANVLTF.

The chain links TRBV6-5 to TRBJ1-2, with a tentative D call TRBD1 (5 bases). The CDR3 sequence is 15 residues long. The V gene lost 6 bases and the J gene lost 4 bases, with 18 bases spanning the gap. CDR1 is MNHEY, CDR2 SVGAGI, per germline. The CDR3 sequence: CASRPQGGDLYGYTF. The CDR3 DNA reads TGTGCCAGCAGACCCCAGGGAGGAGACCTCTATGGCTACACCTTC.

The chain carries TRBV7-2 and TRBJ2-3, with D hard to call. Germline CDR1 reads SGHTA; CDR2 reads FQGNSA. This CDR3 is built from 11 residues. V was shortened by 4 bases and J by 5 bases, with 4 bases between the two germline ends. The CDR3 spells CASSSIDTQYF. CDR3 sequence (DNA): TGTGCCAGCAGCTCAATAGATACGCAGTATTTT.

This clone was counted at least ten times. This chain links TRBV29-1 with TRBJ1-3; D not certain. The V gene's germline CDR1 is SQVTM and CDR2 ANQGSEA. The CDR3 consists of 16 residues. The V gene lost 0 bases and the J gene lost 0 bases, with 12 bases spanning the gap. Written as DNA, the CDR3 is TGCAGCGTTGAAGACCCCTGGACTGCCTCTGGAAACACCATATATTTT. This gives the protein CSVEDPWTASGNTIYF.

The chain combines TRBV28 with TRBJ1-4; the D gene is possibly TRBD1 (6 bases). The CDR3 sequence is 17 residues long. Per germline, CDR1 MDHEN and CDR2 SYDVKM. V was clipped by 6 bases and J by 5 bases, with 22 bases between them. CDR3 bases: TGTGCCAGCAGCCTCATTGAGTGGACAGTTAAAAATGAAAAACTGTTTTTT. It is translated as CASSLIEWTVKNEKLFF.

The chain employs TRBV6-5 and TRBJ1-2; 9 positions agree with TRBD1. The germline V gene encodes CDR1 MNHEY and CDR2 SVGAGI. There are 14 residues in the CDR3. V shed 4 bases, J shed 8 bases, and the junction held 8 bases outside the gene matches. This CDR3 is CASSLGQGIKGYTF. The CDR3 region has the DNA TGTGCCAGCAGTTTAGGACAGGGGATAAAGGGCTACACCTTC.

The V gene is TRBV7-2, the J gene TRBJ1-2; D gene unclear. Trimming shortened V by 0 bases and J by 4 bases, and 6 bases separated the two germline ends. The CDR3 consists of 13 residues. Per the germline V gene, CDR1 is SGHTA and CDR2 is FQGNSA. The CDR3: CASSLAQPYGYTF. The CDR3 coding sequence is TGTGCCAGCAGCTTAGCACAACCCTATGGCTACACCTTC.